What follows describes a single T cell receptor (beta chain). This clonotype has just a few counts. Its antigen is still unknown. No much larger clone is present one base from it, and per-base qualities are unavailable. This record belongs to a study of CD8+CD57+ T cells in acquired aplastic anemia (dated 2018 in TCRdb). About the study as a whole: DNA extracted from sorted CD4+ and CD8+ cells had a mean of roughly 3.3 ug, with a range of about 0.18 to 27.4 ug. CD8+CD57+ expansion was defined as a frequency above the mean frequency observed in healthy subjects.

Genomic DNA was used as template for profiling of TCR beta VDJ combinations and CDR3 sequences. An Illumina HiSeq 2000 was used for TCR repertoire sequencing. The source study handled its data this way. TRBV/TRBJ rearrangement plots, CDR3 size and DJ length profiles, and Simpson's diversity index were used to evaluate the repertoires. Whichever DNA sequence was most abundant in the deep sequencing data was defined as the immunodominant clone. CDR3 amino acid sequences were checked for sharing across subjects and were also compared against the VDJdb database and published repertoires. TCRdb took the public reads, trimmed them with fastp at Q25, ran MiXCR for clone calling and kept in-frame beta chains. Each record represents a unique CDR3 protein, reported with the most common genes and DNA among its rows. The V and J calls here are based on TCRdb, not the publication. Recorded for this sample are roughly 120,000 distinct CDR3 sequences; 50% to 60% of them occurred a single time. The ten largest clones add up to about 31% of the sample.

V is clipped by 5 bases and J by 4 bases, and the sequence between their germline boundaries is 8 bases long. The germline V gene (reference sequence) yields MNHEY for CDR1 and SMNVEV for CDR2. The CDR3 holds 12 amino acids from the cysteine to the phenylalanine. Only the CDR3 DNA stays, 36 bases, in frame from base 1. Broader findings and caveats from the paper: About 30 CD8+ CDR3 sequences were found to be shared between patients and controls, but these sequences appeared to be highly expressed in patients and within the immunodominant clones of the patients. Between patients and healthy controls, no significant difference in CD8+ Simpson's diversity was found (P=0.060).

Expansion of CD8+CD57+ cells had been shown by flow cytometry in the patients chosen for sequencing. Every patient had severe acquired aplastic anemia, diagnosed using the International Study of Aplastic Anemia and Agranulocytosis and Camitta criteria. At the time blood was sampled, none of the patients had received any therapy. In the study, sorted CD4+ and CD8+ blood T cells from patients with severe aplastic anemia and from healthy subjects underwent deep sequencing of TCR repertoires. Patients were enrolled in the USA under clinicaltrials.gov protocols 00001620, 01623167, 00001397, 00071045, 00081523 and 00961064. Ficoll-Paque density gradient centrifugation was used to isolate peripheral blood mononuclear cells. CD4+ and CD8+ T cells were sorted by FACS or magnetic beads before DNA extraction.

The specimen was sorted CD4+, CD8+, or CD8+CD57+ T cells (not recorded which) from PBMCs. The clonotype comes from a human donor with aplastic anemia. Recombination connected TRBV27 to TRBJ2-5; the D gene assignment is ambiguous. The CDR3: CASSDSVETQYF. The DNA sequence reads TGTGCCAGCAGTGATTCGGTAGAGACCCAGTACTTC.